One and the same sample provided the 23 T cell receptor beta chains below, sequenced in a study of shared clonotypes between healthy human individuals. This table comes from immunoSEQ multiplex PCR, and its TCRdb copy is limited to in-frame clones, with some not included. The sample includes hundreds of thousands of clones, 55% to 85% of them seen just once. The sample consisted of memory CD4+ T cells sorted from blood. Subset: CD45RA-negative fraction. Source of these receptors: a woman in her twenties or thirties in good health.

The CDR3, as DNA: TGTGCCAGCAGTGCCGACTATAGCAATCAGCCCCAGCATTTT. Translating it yields CASSADYSNQPQHF. The V and J genes are TRBV5-5 and TRBJ1-5, with D unresolved. Trimming took off 5 bases at V and 0 bases at J, with 9 bases between the two ends. The germline gives CDR1 SGHKS, CDR2 YYEKEE (reference sequence). This CDR3 has 14 residues.

This sequence joins TRBV5-4 and TRBJ2-2; D is unclear. Germline lookup yields CDR1 SGHNT and CDR2 YYREEE (reference sequence). V lost 2 bases to trimming and J lost 4 bases, with 6 bases between them. The CDR3 is 13 residues long. The CDR3 region has the DNA TGTGCCAGCAGCTTAGTGTCCACCGGGGAGCTGTTTTTT. Amino acid sequence: CASSLVSTGELFF.

This chain links TRBV7-2 with TRBJ2-7; D assignment may be TRBD1 or TRBD2 (5 bases each). This CDR3 comprises 13 residues. V was shortened by 4 bases and J by 6 bases, with 13 bases between the two germline ends. The germline CDR1 and CDR2 sequences are SGHTA and FQGNSA. Here the CDR3 DNA reads TGTGCCAGCAGCTCCCACCGGGGCTCCGAGCAGTACTTC. Protein: CASSSHRGSEQYF.

Regarding this clone: Within the sample, other DNA sequences also encode this same CDR3. The chain employs TRBV19 and TRBJ2-3; 9 bases are shared with TRBD2. With V trimmed by 5 bases and J by 2 bases, 5 bases remained unmatched. This CDR3 is 15 amino acids long. The germline V gene has CDR1 LNHDA and CDR2 SQIVND (reference sequence). The CDR3 protein is CASSRLAGTTDTQYF. The CDR3 DNA follows: TGTGCCAGTAGTCGGCTAGCGGGAACCACAGATACGCAGTATTTT. Full variable domain (remainder filled in from reference TRBV19 and TRBJ2-3): DGGITQSPKYLFRKEGQNVTLSCEQNLNHDAMYWYRQDPGQGLRLIYYSQIVNDFQKGDIAEGYSVSREKKESFPLTVTSAQKNPTAFYLCASSRLAGTTDTQYFGPGTRLTVL.

The chain employs TRBV28 and TRBJ2-7, with TRBD1 matching 9 bases. Germline CDR1 reads MDHEN; CDR2 reads SYDVKM. V shed 6 bases, J shed 2 bases, and the junction held 8 bases outside the gene matches. This CDR3 contains 15 residues. The CDR3 reads CASSHNRGQAYEQYF. The DNA of the CDR3 is TGTGCCAGCAGCCACAACAGGGGGCAGGCCTACGAGCAGTACTTC.

The chain couples TRBV27 to TRBJ2-2, with 12 bases fitting TRBD2. Looked up from germline, CDR1 is MNHEY and CDR2 is SMNVEV (reference sequence). V lost 6 bases to trimming and J lost 6 bases; unmatched junction nucleotides: 14. The CDR3 extends over 18 amino acids. The CDR3 loop reads CASSFRQLAGGAAGELFF. DNA of the CDR3: TGTGCCAGCAGCTTTCGACAGCTAGCGGGAGGGGCGGCCGGGGAGCTGTTTTTT.

This clone was seen more than once but under ten times. The same CDR3 is also encoded by other DNA sequences in this sample. This chain uses TRBV27 with TRBJ1-1; D gene unclear. Germline CDR1 is MNHEY and CDR2 is SMNVEV (reference sequence). V lost 3 bases and J 1 base, leaving 6 bases between the germline ends. The CDR3 contains 13 residues. CDR3 protein: CASSLQSNTEAFF. CDR3 in DNA: TGTGCCAGCAGTTTGCAGTCGAACACTGAAGCTTTCTTT.

The V call is TRBV10-1, the J call TRBJ1-1; TRBD1 is a possible D gene (5 bases). V dropped 10 bases and J dropped 3 bases, with 15 bases sitting between them. The CDR3 totals 13 residues. Germline V gene data show CDR1 as WNHNN and CDR2 as SYGVQD (reference sequence). This chain's CDR3 is CATTAGIDTEAFF. CDR3 coding DNA: TGCGCCACCACGGCAGGGATTGACACTGAAGCTTTCTTT.

The rearrangement uses TRBV4-1 and TRBJ2-7; 10 nucleotides match TRBD2. J was trimmed by 2 bases and V by 4 bases; bases with no gene match: 2. Germline loops: CDR1 MGHRA, CDR2 YSYEKL. The CDR3 has 14 residues. The CDR3 sequence: CASSPSGRPYEQYF. The CDR3 DNA reads as TGCGCCAGCAGCCCTAGCGGGAGACCCTACGAGCAGTACTTC.

V usage is TRBV6-1 and J usage is TRBJ2-5; 7 bases align to TRBD2. The CDR3 sequence is 17 residues long. Germline CDR1 MNHNS, CDR2 SASEGT. V was pared by 2 bases and J by 7 bases, with 16 bases of the junction left unmatched. CDR3 in DNA: TGTGCCAGCAGTGAACCATTTTTTGCCGGGTCGGGAGGGACCCAGTACTTC. Translating gives CASSEPFFAGSGGTQYF.

The V and J genes are TRBV7-3 and TRBJ1-1; no reliable D call. Germline CDR1 reads SGHTA; CDR2 reads FQGTGA. CDR3 length: 13 amino acids. V lost 5 bases and J lost 1, with 8 bases in between. CDR3 in amino acids: CASSNRANTEAFF. The DNA of the CDR3 is TGTGCCAGCAGCAACCGGGCGAACACTGAAGCTTTCTTT.

This clone has a handful of counts. This sequence joins TRBV6-1 and TRBJ1-1, with TRBD1 as a possible D gene (6 bases). The V end was cut by 6 bases, the J end by 1 base, with 9 bases between. The CDR3 is 13 residues long. Germline loops: CDR1 MNHNS, CDR2 SASEGT. The CDR3 nucleotides read TGTGCCAGCAGCTGGACAGAGAACACTGAAGCTTTCTTT. Protein: CASSWTENTEAFF.

The rearrangement links TRBV11-2 to TRBJ2-5, with 12 bases fitting TRBD1. Germline V gene data show CDR1 as SGHAT and CDR2 as FQNNGV. The CDR3 is 15 residues long. V lost 5 bases to trimming and J lost 3 bases; unmatched junction nucleotides: 4. The chain's CDR3 is CASSQGTGGEETQYF. The CDR3 bases are TGTGCCAGCAGCCAGGGGACAGGGGGCGAAGAGACCCAGTACTTC.

The gene calls are TRBV25-1 and TRBJ1-3, with 8 positions matching TRBD1. The V segment lost 1 base and the J segment 0 bases; nucleotides outside the gene matches: 8. The CDR3 covers 18 residues. Germline CDR1 and CDR2: MGHDK and SYGVNS. The CDR3 loop is CASSESGPTGGSGNTIYF. The CDR3 nucleotides read TGTGCCAGCAGTGAATCAGGCCCCACAGGGGGCTCTGGAAACACCATATATTTT.

This clone was picked up a small number of times. The V gene is TRBV19, the J gene TRBJ2-7; D is uncertain. Trimming removed 0 bases from V and 4 bases from J, with 10 bases in between. The CDR3 contains 14 residues. CDR1 is LNHDA, CDR2 SQIVND, per germline (reference sequence). The CDR3 DNA is TGTGCCAGTAGTATAGATTCCCCTACGTACGAGCAGTACTTC. It yields the protein CASSIDSPTYEQYF.

This sequence joins TRBV5-1 and TRBJ2-2, with TRBD2 matching over 8 bases. V shed 0 bases and J 3 bases; nucleotides not matched to a gene: 4. The germline V gene has CDR1 SGHRS and CDR2 YFSETQ. CDR3 length: 16 amino acids. The CDR3 spells CASSLDQREYTGELFF. In DNA, the CDR3 is TGCGCCAGCAGCTTGGACCAGCGGGAGTACACCGGGGAGCTGTTTTTT.

The J gene is TRBJ2-1, the V gene TRBV7-9; D might be TRBD2 (5 bases). Looked up from germline, CDR1 is SEHNR and CDR2 is FQNEAQ (reference sequence). The germline V and J ends were trimmed by 5 bases and 5 bases, with 16 bases remaining between them. This CDR3 contains 15 residues. The CDR3 reads CASSPRGRRNNEQFF. The CDR3 DNA sequence: TGTGCCAGCAGCCCCCGGGGTAGGAGAAACAATGAGCAGTTCTTC.

This clone was found a few times. The junction departs from germline at one end; a sequencing error may be responsible. The V gene is TRBV6-1, the J gene TRBJ2-2, with D possibly TRBD1 on 6 matching bases. Germline V gives CDR1 MNHNS, CDR2 SASEGT. CDR3 length: 15 residues. In DNA, the CDR3 is TGTGCCAGCAGAGAAGAGGGGGCGAACACCGGGGAGCTGTTTTTT. This encodes CASREEGANTGELFF.

This clone was seen a handful of times. The V call is TRBV11-1, the J call TRBJ2-1, with D perhaps TRBD1 (6 bases). Germline V gives CDR1 SGHAT, CDR2 FQDESV (reference sequence). The CDR3 spans 13 residues. Trimming took 4 bases from V and 8 from J, leaving 12 bases between them. The CDR3 coding sequence is TGTGCCAGCAGCTACAGGGTTAGGGATGAGCAGTTCTTC. It codes for CASSYRVRDEQFF.

The J gene is TRBJ2-1, the V gene TRBV5-4; 8 bases match TRBD1. Germline V gene data show CDR1 as SGHNT and CDR2 as YYREEE (reference sequence). With V trimmed by 4 bases and J by 0 bases, 3 bases remained unmatched. This CDR3 region has 15 residues. The CDR3 DNA reads as TGTGCCAGCAGCGAGGACAGGGACTCCTACAATGAGCAGTTCTTC. Amino acid sequence: CASSEDRDSYNEQFF.

This clone was observed many times. The chain combines TRBV10-3 with TRBJ1-1; D not certain. V lost 0 bases and J 12 bases, leaving 17 bases between the germline ends. The CDR3 length is 14 residues. Germline lookup yields CDR1 ENHRY and CDR2 SYGVKD. CDR3 loop: CAISESKGRSESFF. The CDR3 nucleotides read TGTGCCATCAGTGAGTCAAAAGGGCGGTCGGAGTCTTTCTTT.

The chain uses TRBV5-1 and TRBJ2-5; perhaps D is TRBD1 or TRBD2 (5 bases each). Deletions cut 0 bases from V and 7 bases from J, with 22 bases between. The CDR3 covers 17 residues. Germline assignment: CDR1 SGHRS and CDR2 YFSETQ. In DNA, the CDR3 is TGCGCCAGCAGCTTGGACCCCCGCAGGGTCGGGATGGGGACCCAGTACTTC. This encodes CASSLDPRRVGMGTQYF. Variable domain in full (rest from reference TRBV5-1 and TRBJ2-5): KAGVTQTPRYLIKTRGQQVTLSCSPISGHRSVSWYQQTPGQGLQFLFEYFSETQRNKGNFPGRFSGRQFSNSRSEMNVSTLELGDSALYLCASSLDPRRVGMGTQYFGPGTRLLVL.

This clone has a count of ten or more. This chain connects TRBV19 to TRBJ2-4; 8 nucleotides match TRBD2. This CDR3 is built from 17 residues. J lost 0 bases, V lost 7 bases, and 11 bases had no gene match. CDR1 and CDR2 (germline): LNHDA, SQIVND (reference sequence). CDR3 DNA: TGTGCCAGTATCGGGAGGGGCGACGGGATAGCCAAAAACATTCAGTACTTC. Translation: CASIGRGDGIAKNIQYF.